Listed below are T cell receptor beta chains from one sample, sequenced in a study of monozygotic twins with inflammatory bowel disease. TCRdb re-called the 5' RACE reads; one entry per CDR3 protein, DNA not given. The sample's table shows about 380,000 distinct CDR3 sequences. Sequencing was carried out using blood. The receptors come from a human donor with ulcerative colitis or Crohn's disease, or a healthy co-twin of an affected twin (not recorded which). CDR3s include the opening cysteine and the closing phenylalanine or tryptophan.

v_gene,len,j_gene,CDR3aa
TRBV29-1,13,TRBJ1-1,CSVEDFVTREAFF
TRBV29-1,11,TRBJ1-1,CSAQENTEAFF
TRBV7-3,15,TRBJ2-1,CASSFGTSGVNEQFF
TRBV5-1,19,TRBJ2-6,CASSLGLAGGLSGANVLTF
TRBV4-3,17,TRBJ2-6,CASSQDLGPGGANVLTF
TRBV4-3,17,TRBJ1-6,CASSQAGTPHVGAPLHF
TRBV7-9,15,TRBJ1-1,CASSLAGRRNTEAFF
TRBV27,12,TRBJ2-1,CASSFRQGGMFF
TRBV4-1,14,TRBJ2-1,CASGYRGTYNEQFF
TRBV6-2/TRBV6-3,15,TRBJ2-2,CASSYSLGFAGELFF
TRBV24-1,12,TRBJ2-5,CATSDEAETQYF
TRBV7-8,16,TRBJ2-7,CASSFARGGAFDEQYF
TRBV5-1,13,TRBJ2-5,CASSQGVQETQYF
TRBV20-1,18,TRBJ1-4,CSADRDRDSLGINEKLFF
TRBV12-5,16,TRBJ2-7,CASGQSGTGATYEQYF
TRBV7-9,12,TRBJ1-2,CASSFGVGGYTF
TRBV5-1,17,TRBJ2-3,CASSPPGLAGATDTQYF
TRBV15,19,TRBJ1-2,CATSRAPGQGAQPGYGYTF
TRBV4-1,17,TRBJ1-5,CASSQGGRGGGNQPQHF
TRBV3-1,16,TRBJ1-6,CASSRESQSYNSPLHF
TRBV9,14,TRBJ2-7,CASSVSGQNYEQYF
TRBV25-1,15,TRBJ1-6,CASSGLTGGTSPLHF
TRBV5-1,16,TRBJ1-3,CASSSSQVSSGNTIYF
TRBV12-3/TRBV12-4,13,TRBJ2-1,CASSFTDYNEQFF
TRBV7-2,13,TRBJ1-2,CASSTQGAHGYTF
TRBV5-1,17,TRBJ1-1,CASSLSQGAGLGTEAFF
TRBV12-3/TRBV12-4,15,TRBJ2-5,CASSPVEGLMKTQYF
TRBV20-1,13,TRBJ2-7,CSASRDRAYEQYF
TRBV7-2,13,TRBJ1-2,CASSQDRREGYTF
TRBV6-2/TRBV6-3,14,TRBJ2-5,CASNLALPLETQYF
TRBV18,17,TRBJ2-3,CASSQRQGAGIRDTQYF
TRBV6-5,14,TRBJ1-3,CASSYSGSGNTIYF
TRBV6-5,14,TRBJ1-2,CASSYRGVEGGYTF
TRBV29-1,13,TRBJ1-2,CSVDGETRSGYTF
TRBV12-3/TRBV12-4,12,TRBJ2-1,CASRGQGYEQFF
TRBV4-2,13,TRBJ2-2,CASSRAGTGELFF
TRBV6-2/TRBV6-3,14,TRBJ1-1,CASSYGTADTEAFF
TRBV18,15,TRBJ2-7,CASSLQDRGPYEQYF
TRBV7-8,15,TRBJ2-5,CASSLGTSGEKTQYF
TRBV5-4,16,TRBJ2-5,CASSLGQRTTQETQYF
TRBV7-2,13,TRBJ2-1,CALAGDLYNEQFF
TRBV20-1,16,TRBJ2-3,CSATGTGGENTDTQYF
TRBV10-3,15,TRBJ1-5,CAISDPAASNQPQHF
TRBV19,13,TRBJ2-1,CASSAQRGRKQFF
TRBV11-2,14,TRBJ2-1,CASSFWRGNDEQFF
TRBV3-1,12,TRBJ2-5,CASSHDQETQYF
TRBV27,13,TRBJ1-1,CASNGALNTEAFF
TRBV5-5,15,TRBJ2-3,CASSLGPASPDTQYF
TRBV12-3/TRBV12-4,14,TRBJ1-6,CASSRRTGRSPLHF
TRBV20-1,14,TRBJ2-7,CSAPPGDREGEQYF
TRBV4-3,15,TRBJ2-7,CASSLRAGQYYEQYF
TRBV12-3/TRBV12-4,13,TRBJ2-5,CASSFNRGETQYF
TRBV19,14,TRBJ2-7,CASSTGVFLDEQYF
TRBV5-6,15,TRBJ2-7,CASSLFGTGAYEQYF
TRBV5-1,13,TRBJ2-7,CASGTGPTYEQYF
TRBV7-9,13,TRBJ2-7,CASSQALVYEQYF
TRBV20-1,14,TRBJ1-2,CSASTTGGTYGYTF